Listed here is a single TCR beta chain. The record originates from a study of blood T cells in healthy people across ages. Then a second PCR, running about 6 to 12 cycles, was carried out with a sample-barcoded 5' primer and a J-beta primer mix. Every cDNA was tagged by a template-switch adaptor with 12 random nucleotides. Via MiXCR, TCRdb re-called the 5' RACE reads, giving one row per CDR3 protein. The sample has around 1,100,000 distinct CDR3 sequences, more than 30% seen once. This CDR3 is built from 16 residues. Germline CDR1 MNHEY, CDR2 SMNVEV (reference sequence). V lost 6 bases to trimming and J lost 5 bases; unmatched junction nucleotides: 12.

The chain joins TRBV27 to TRBJ1-2; 10 bases are shared with TRBD1. What was sequenced was blood. This TCR was recovered from a man younger than 30 in good health. As DNA, the CDR3 is TGTGCCAGCAGCGCCGGGACAGGGGAATTGTGGTATGGCTACACCTTC. Translated, it gives CASSAGTGELWYGYTF.